A single sample is the source of the 24 T cell receptor delta chains below, sequenced in a study of γδ T cells in repeated Plasmodium falciparum infection. Flow sorting of PBMC yielded separate Vgamma9/Vdelta2+ and Vdelta2-negative gammadelta T cell populations for bulk repertoire analysis. TCRdb applied CATT to the multiplex PCR reads for clone calling. The sample lists 53,000 or so delta-chain clones; roughly 1.9% were seen once. Material: gamma-delta T cells from blood. The receptors shown here come from a pool of human donors (malaria-infected and uninfected, not separated).

The table lists this clone with a few counts. TCRdb records a much larger clone's protein for this DNA, with a difference at residue 5 that likely arises from a read error; the protein given is the translation of the DNA. The rearrangement links TRDV1 to TRDJ1; D is uncertain. TCRdb leaves out the J gene; it was filled in here by matching the DNA to germline. V lost 5 bases, J lost 3 bases, and 22 bases lay in between. The CDR3 has 17 residues. The germline CDR1 and CDR2 sequences are TSWWSYY and QGS. This chain's CDR3 is CALGKPIKRRYADKLIF. In DNA, the CDR3 is TGTGCTCTTGGGAAACCTATAAAACGCCGTTACGCCGATAAACTCATCTTT.

In this sample, this clone turned up a few times. The protein TCRdb gives is from a much larger clone and does not agree with this DNA's translation at residue 6, likely a read error; the protein shown here comes from the DNA. The chain joins TRDV1 to TRDJ1; 10 nucleotides line up with TRDD3. TCRdb is silent on the J gene; assignment here came from matching the DNA to germline. This CDR3 comprises 25 residues. CDR1 is TSWWSYY and CDR2 is QGS in the germline V gene. With V trimmed by 2 bases and J by 1 base, 31 bases remained unmatched. CDR3 in DNA: TGTGCTCTTGGGGAAGTTTTAACTCTCCCGCTTCCCCTAGCTGGGGGATATGGGGTCACCGATAAACTCATCTTT. Translating it yields CALGEVLTLPLPLAGGYGVTDKLIF.

Remarks on this clone: For this DNA, TCRdb reports the protein of a much larger clone, which diverges at residue 6, most likely from a read error; the protein presented here is translated directly from the DNA. V gene TRDV1 combines with J gene TRDJ1; TRDD2 is a possible D gene (7 bases). Since TCRdb gives no J gene, matching the DNA to germline was used here to assign it. The CDR3 runs to 16 residues. V was pared by 3 bases and J by 8 bases, with 22 bases between. The germline gives CDR1 TSWWSYY, CDR2 QGS. The DNA of the CDR3 is TGTGCTCTTGGGGAGGCATTTCCTACGGGAGATACGAAACTCATCTTT. Encoded protein: CALGEAFPTGDTKLIF.

At least ten counts were recorded for this clone. A far larger clone is one nucleotide away, so this likely arose from a read error. The sample holds other DNA sequences that translate to the same CDR3. The chain is built from TRDV1 and TRDJ1, with TRDD3 matching 11 bases. The CDR3 has 20 residues. Germline V gene lookup returns CDR1 TSWWSYY and CDR2 QGS. CDR3 nucleotide sequence: TGTGCTCTTGGGGAATCCTCCTACGTCTGGGGGATACCGGGAGGCGATAAGCTCATCTTT. It yields the protein CALGESSYVWGIPGGDKLIF.

As concerns this clone: TCRdb lists the protein of a much larger clone for this DNA, which differs at residue 16, so this is likely a read error; the protein given here is translated from the DNA itself. The genes are TRDV1 and TRDJ1, with D unclear. TCRdb gives no J gene; it was assigned here by matching the DNA to germline. This CDR3 region has 20 residues. Germline V CDR1 and CDR2: TSWWSYY, QGS. The CDR3 DNA is TGTGCTCTTGGGGAAGGCTCCCTATTCGGCGTACCCTGGTACACCAATAAACTCATCTTT. It yields the protein CALGEGSLFGVPWYTNKLIF.

There are many counts of this clone. It is likely a read error: a sequence one base away is far more abundant. Additional DNA sequences in this sample encode the identical CDR3. V is TRDV1 and J is TRDJ1; D is possibly TRDD2 (6 bases). Trimming stripped 4 bases from V and 0 bases from J, with 30 bases between. This CDR3 is built from 21 residues. The V gene's germline CDR1 is TSWWSYY and CDR2 QGS. The CDR3 reads CALGVQGWLLLRTSYTDKLIF. In nucleotides, the CDR3 is TGTGCTCTTGGGGTTCAAGGGTGGCTCCTACTACGTACTTCGTACACCGATAAACTCATCTTT.

A remark on this clone: The likely explanation is a read error, given a far larger clone one base away. Other DNA sequences in the same sample also yield this CDR3. The V and J genes are TRDV2 and TRDJ1, with TRDD3 matching 9 bases. TCRdb offers no J gene call, so here the DNA was matched to germline to obtain one. The length of the CDR3 is 17 residues. Losses at the gene ends were 3 bases for V and 0 bases for J; bases not matched to a gene: 10. Germline V lookup: CDR1 GEAIGNYY, CDR2 EKD. CDR3: CACDPVGLGDYTDKLIF. The CDR3 DNA reads as TGTGCCTGTGACCCGGTTGGTCTGGGGGATTACACCGATAAACTCATCTTT.

A remark on this clone: Only one base separates this from a far larger clonotype, so it likely reflects a read error. Additional DNA sequences in this sample encode the identical CDR3. The genes are TRDV1 and TRDJ3; 9 bases match TRDD3. The J gene, absent from TCRdb, was called here by matching the DNA to germline. Looked up from germline, CDR1 is TSWWSYY and CDR2 is QGS. CDR3 length equals 26 residues. CDR3 region: CALGELNPPTLEVWGISSWDTRQMFF. The CDR3 DNA follows: TGTGCTCTTGGGGAACTCAACCCCCCTACGTTGGAAGTCTGGGGGATTAGCTCCTGGGACACTCGACAGATGTTTTTC.

The sample holds many counts of this clone. A far larger clone is off by one base, so a read error is likely. This sample includes further DNA sequences coding for the same CDR3. V gene TRDV1 was called; the J gene was not; the listed D gene, TRDD3, was not tested against the DNA. Germline V gene lookup returns CDR1 TSWWSYY and CDR2 QGS. CDR3 length: 17 residues. CDR3 DNA: TGTGCTCTTTGTCTGATCCATGACTGGCGTCGGGACCATAAACTCATTTTT. This encodes CALCLIHDWRRDHKLIF.

This clone was counted at least ten times. The protein that TCRdb holds for this DNA derives from a much larger clone and differs from the translated DNA at residue 16, which likely indicates a read error; the protein shown here is translated from the DNA. The genes are TRDV1 and TRDJ1; 8 bases agree with TRDD3. The CDR3 consists of 19 residues. In germline, CDR1 is TSWWSYY, CDR2 QGS. The CDR3 spells CALGEIQGVWGTSTDRLIF. DNA for the CDR3: TGTGCTCTTGGGGAAATCCAAGGGGTCTGGGGGACGTCCACCGATAGACTCATCTTT.

This clone was detected ten times or more. A far larger clone differs by one base, so this is likely a read error. Distinct nucleotide sequences in the sample also encode this CDR3. The chain employs TRAV36/DV7 and TRDJ1; possibly TRDD2 for D (6 bases). V lost 6 bases and J lost 0, with 18 bases in between. The CDR3 runs to 15 residues. The germline V gene encodes CDR1 VTNFRS and CDR2 LTSSGIE (reference sequence). The CDR3 loop is CAGAPPSQYTDKLIF. The CDR3 DNA is TGTGCTGGGGCTCCCCCTTCCCAGTACACCGATAAACTCATCTTT.

This clone was seen many times. TCRdb attributes to this sequence the protein of a much larger clone, which differs from the DNA translation at residue 14; a read error is likely, and the protein displayed is translated from the DNA. The J gene is uncalled and the V gene is TRDV2; TRDD3 was called by the table and not checked on the DNA. The CDR3 contains 15 residues. Germline V gives CDR1 GEAIGNYY, CDR2 EKD. The CDR3 coding sequence is TGTGCCTGTGACGTGGTGGGGGGCCAAGGCGATAAACTCACCTTT. Translation: CACDVVGGQGDKLTF.

Concerning this clone: The same CDR3 is also encoded by other DNA sequences in this sample. This chain links TRDV1 with TRDJ1; 7 nucleotides match TRDD2. V dropped 2 bases and J dropped 5; count of bases not matched to a gene: 23. This CDR3 has 20 residues. The V gene's germline CDR1 is TSWWSYY and CDR2 QGS. The CDR3, as DNA: TGTGCTCTTGGGGAAGCGTTTCCTACGTTTACTGAGAACGGTGGGGATAAACTCATCTTT. Protein product: CALGEAFPTFTENGGDKLIF.

This clone was seen a few times. The protein TCRdb gives is from a much larger clone and does not agree with this DNA's translation at residue 4, likely a read error; the protein shown here comes from the DNA. The chain combines TRDV2 with TRDJ1; D is perhaps TRDD3 (6 bases). No J gene was available from TCRdb, and it was assigned here by a germline match of the DNA. Germline assignment: CDR1 GEAIGNYY and CDR2 EKD. Trimming took 5 bases from V and 4 from J, leaving 19 bases between them. The CDR3 runs to 15 residues. CDR3 amino acids: CACVAVGDPGDKLIF. The CDR3, as DNA: TGTGCCTGTGTCGCAGTAGGGGATCCGGGCGATAAACTCATCTTT.

A word on this clone: The protein recorded in TCRdb matches a much larger clone and deviates from this DNA's translation at residue 5, suggesting a read error; the protein here is obtained by translating the DNA. The chain recombines TRDV2 with TRDJ1; D call uncertain. The J gene, absent from TCRdb, was called here by matching the DNA to germline. The V end lost 2 bases, the J end lost 0 bases, and 12 bases lay between the germline ends. The CDR3 spans 15 residues. Germline V gene data show CDR1 as GEAIGNYY and CDR2 as EKD. The CDR3 coding sequence is TGTGCCTGTGACAACGTGTCCTCCCACACCGATAAACTCATCTTT. As protein: CACDNVSSHTDKLIF.

This clone was counted a few times. This is likely an artifact of a read error, given a far larger clone one base away. In the same sample, other DNA sequences code for this CDR3. The chain is built from TRDV2 and TRDJ1; D may be TRDD3 (5 bases). TCRdb is silent on the J gene; assignment here came from matching the DNA to germline. Trimming removed 4 bases at V and 1 base at J, with 15 bases between. This CDR3 has 15 residues. Germline CDR1 and CDR2: GEAIGNYY and EKD. The CDR3 loop reads CACERRGALTDKLIF. For the CDR3, the DNA is TGTGCCTGTGAGCGGCGGGGAGCCCTCACCGATAAACTCATCTTT.

Ten or more counts support this clone. A far larger clone is one nucleotide away, so this likely arose from a read error. Other DNA sequences in the sample encode the same CDR3. The rearrangement joins TRDV3 to TRDJ1, with TRDD3 identical over 11 bases. TCRdb supplies no J gene; here it was assigned by aligning the nucleotide sequence to germline. Trimming cost V 3 bases and J 5 bases; bases outside gene matches: 29. This CDR3 has 21 residues. Germline lookup yields CDR1 TVYSNPD and CDR2 GDNSRS (reference sequence). CDR3 loop: CAFPRGLPRNWGIVATDKLIF. CDR3 nucleotide sequence: TGTGCCTTCCCGCGGGGCCTTCCCCGAAACTGGGGGATAGTAGCGACTGATAAACTCATCTTT.

There are a few counts of this clone. This likely reflects a read error, since a far larger clone is one base away. This CDR3 is also generated by other DNA sequences in the sample. The chain recombines TRDV3 with TRDJ1; the match to TRDD3 covers 11 bases. The J gene is absent in TCRdb and was assigned here via DNA matching to germline. The ends lost 1 base at V and 0 bases at J; junction bases unmatched: 22. This CDR3 comprises 21 residues. Germline values: CDR1 TVYSNPD, CDR2 GDNSRS (reference sequence). The CDR3 region is CAFTYPSYWGIASLYTDKLIF. The CDR3 DNA reads TGTGCCTTTACTTACCCCTCCTACTGGGGGATAGCATCCTTGTACACCGATAAACTCATCTTT.

This clone came up many times. A single base is all that separates this from a far larger clone, so a read error is likely. This sample includes further DNA sequences coding for the same CDR3. The V gene is TRDV2, the J gene TRDJ1, with 7 bases fitting TRDD3. From germline, CDR1 is GEAIGNYY and CDR2 EKD. The length of the CDR3 is 18 residues. After removal of 1 base from V and 4 bases from J, the junction contained 17 bases not matched to a gene. CDR3: CACDTVSLGATGDDKLIF. CDR3 nucleotides: TGTGCCTGTGACACGGTTTCGCTGGGGGCTACGGGAGACGATAAACTCATCTTT.

On this clone itself: With a far larger clone one base away, a read error is the likely cause. Other DNA sequences within the sample encode an identical CDR3. V gene TRDV3 combines with J gene TRDJ1; a possible D gene is TRDD3 (10 bases). Matching the DNA to germline supplied the J gene, which TCRdb does not give. V was pared by 3 bases and J by 5 bases, with 40 bases between. Germline CDR1 is TVYSNPD and CDR2 is GDNSRS (reference sequence). This CDR3 has 21 amino acids. This CDR3 reads CALAWPSSPYWGILPTDKLIF. CDR3 nucleotide sequence: TGTGCCTTAGCTTGGCCTTCCTCCCCGTACTGGGGGATCCTTCCTACAGATAAACTCATCTTT. Full variable domain (remainder filled in from reference TRDV3 and TRDJ1): CDKVTQSSPDQTVASGSEVVLLCTYDTVYSNPDLFWYRIRPDYSFQFVFYGDNSRSEGADFTQGRFSVKHILTQKAFHLVISPVRTEDSATYYCALAWPSSPYWGILPTDKLIFGKGTRVTVEP.

This clone has only a few counts. The protein TCRdb gives is from a much larger clone and does not agree with this DNA's translation at residue 11, likely a read error; the protein shown here comes from the DNA. CDR3 sequence: CALGEPSFTNSHLRGTDKLIF. As DNA, the CDR3 is TGTGCTCTTGGGGAACCGAGCTTCACTAATTCACACCTCAGGGGGACCGATAAACTCATCTTT. The chain joins TRDV1 to TRDJ1; a possible D gene is TRDD3 (5 bases). Because TCRdb records no J gene, it was assigned here through a match of the DNA to germline. V lost 1 base, J lost 2 bases, and 29 bases lay in between. The CDR3 length is 21 residues. Germline V gene lookup returns CDR1 TSWWSYY and CDR2 QGS.

Concerning this clone: The protein TCRdb gives is from a much larger clone and does not agree with this DNA's translation at residue 13, likely a read error; the protein shown here comes from the DNA. The chain combines TRDV2 with TRDJ1; perhaps TRDD3 as D (6 bases). CDR3 length: 16 residues. Per germline, CDR1 GEAIGNYY and CDR2 EKD. The CDR3 here is CACDTGIYRITDNLIF. The CDR3 bases are TGTGCCTGTGACACGGGGATTTATAGGATCACCGATAATCTCATCTTT.

On this clone itself: A read error may explain this, as a much larger clone is one base away. The rearrangement uses TRDV1 and TRDJ1; 8 positions agree with TRDD3. The J gene, absent from TCRdb, was called here by matching the DNA to germline. V shed 5 bases and J 8 bases; nucleotides not matched to a gene: 25. Germline V gene lookup returns CDR1 TSWWSYY and CDR2 QGS. CDR3 length: 19 residues. The CDR3 DNA follows: TGTGCTCTTGGGAACCCTATTTCGTACTGGGGGTCGCTAACACGCAAACTCATCTTT. Translation: CALGNPISYWGSLTRKLIF.

In this sample, this clone turned up a few times. This DNA's translation differs at residue 19 from TCRdb's protein, which comes from a much larger clone; a read error is likely, and the protein shown is translated from the DNA. The CDR3 DNA reads TGTGCTCTTGGGGAACCGTCCACCTTTTTTCCTCTTGGGGGATACTTTTACACCGGTAAACTCATCTTT. Translating it yields CALGEPSTFFPLGGYFYTGKLIF. V usage is TRDV1 and J usage is TRDJ1; 10 nucleotides line up with TRDD3. Germline loops: CDR1 TSWWSYY, CDR2 QGS. This CDR3 contains 23 residues.